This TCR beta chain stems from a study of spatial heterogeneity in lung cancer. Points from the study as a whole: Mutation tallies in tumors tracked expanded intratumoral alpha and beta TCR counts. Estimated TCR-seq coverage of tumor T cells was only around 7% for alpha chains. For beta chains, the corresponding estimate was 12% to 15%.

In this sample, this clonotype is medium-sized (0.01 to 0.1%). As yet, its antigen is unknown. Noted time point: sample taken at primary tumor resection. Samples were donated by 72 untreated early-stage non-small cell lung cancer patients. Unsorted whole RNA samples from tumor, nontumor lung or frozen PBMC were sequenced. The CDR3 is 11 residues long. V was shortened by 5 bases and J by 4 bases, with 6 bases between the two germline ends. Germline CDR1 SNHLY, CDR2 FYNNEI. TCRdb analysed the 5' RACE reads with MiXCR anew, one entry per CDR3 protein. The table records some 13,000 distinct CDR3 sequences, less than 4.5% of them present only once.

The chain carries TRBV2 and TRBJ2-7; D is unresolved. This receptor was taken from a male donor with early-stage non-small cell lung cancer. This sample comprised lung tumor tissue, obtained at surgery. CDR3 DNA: TGTGCCAGCAGTCTTGGATACGAGCAGTACTTC. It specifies CASSLGYEQYF.